A single T cell receptor (beta chain) is shown here with its context. The antigen remains undetermined. These data originate in a study of early T cells in non-severe SARS-CoV-2 infection. Overall study context: Bulk RNA taken from unsorted whole blood was sequenced, leaving chains unpaired.

Study-wide points: VDJdb matching skewed toward anti-spike CD8 responses, missing private and CD4 specificities.

Unique molecular identifiers were affixed to single, distinct cDNA molecules. TCRdb re-called the 5' RACE reads with MiXCR, one entry per CDR3 protein. The data hold 55,000 to 65,000 distinct CDR3 sequences, with roughly 16% observed a single time. Trimming left V 3 bases short and J 4 bases short, with 14 bases between. Germline CDR1 is SQVTM and CDR2 is ANQGSEA. The CDR3 has 14 residues. The receptor comes from an adult who was a healthcare worker with PCR-confirmed SARS-CoV-2 infection or an uninfected control (not recorded which). The chain combines TRBV29-1 with TRBJ2-3, with D tentatively TRBD1 or TRBD2 (6 bases each). The sample in question was whole blood, obtained at baseline. CDR3 sequence reads: CSVDPKGGPDTQYF. In nucleotides, the CDR3 is TGCAGCGTTGATCCAAAGGGGGGCCCAGATACGCAGTATTTT.